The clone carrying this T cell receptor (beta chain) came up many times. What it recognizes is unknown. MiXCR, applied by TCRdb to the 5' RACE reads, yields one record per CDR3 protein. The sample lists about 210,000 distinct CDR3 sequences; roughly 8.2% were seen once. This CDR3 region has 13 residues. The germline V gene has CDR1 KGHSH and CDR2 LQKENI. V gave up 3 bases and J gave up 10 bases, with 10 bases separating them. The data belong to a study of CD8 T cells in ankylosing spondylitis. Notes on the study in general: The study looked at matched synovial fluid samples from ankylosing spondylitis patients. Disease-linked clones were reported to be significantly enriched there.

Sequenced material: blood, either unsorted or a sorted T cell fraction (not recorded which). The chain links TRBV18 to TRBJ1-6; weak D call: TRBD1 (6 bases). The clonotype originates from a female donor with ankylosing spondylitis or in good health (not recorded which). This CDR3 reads CASSPTGSSPLHF. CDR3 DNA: TGTGCCAGCTCACCGACAGGTTCCTCACCCCTCCACTTT.